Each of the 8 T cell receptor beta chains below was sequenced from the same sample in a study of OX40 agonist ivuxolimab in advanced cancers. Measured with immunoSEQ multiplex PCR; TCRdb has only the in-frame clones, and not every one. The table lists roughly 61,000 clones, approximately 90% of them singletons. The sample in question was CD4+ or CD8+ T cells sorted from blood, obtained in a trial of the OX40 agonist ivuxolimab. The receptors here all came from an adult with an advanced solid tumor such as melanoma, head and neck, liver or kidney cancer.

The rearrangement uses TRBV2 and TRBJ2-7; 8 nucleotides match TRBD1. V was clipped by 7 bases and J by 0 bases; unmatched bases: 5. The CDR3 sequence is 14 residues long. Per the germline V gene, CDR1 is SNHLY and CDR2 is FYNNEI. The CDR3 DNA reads TGTGCCAGCACCCGGACAGGGAGCTCCTACGAGCAGTACTTC. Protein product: CASTRTGSSYEQYF.

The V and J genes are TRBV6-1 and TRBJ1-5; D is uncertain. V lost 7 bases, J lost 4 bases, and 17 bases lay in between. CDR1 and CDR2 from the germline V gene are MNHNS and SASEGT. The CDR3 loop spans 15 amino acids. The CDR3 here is CASTQRRQVNQPQHF. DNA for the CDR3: TGTGCCAGCACTCAACGGCGGCAGGTTAATCAGCCCCAGCATTTT.

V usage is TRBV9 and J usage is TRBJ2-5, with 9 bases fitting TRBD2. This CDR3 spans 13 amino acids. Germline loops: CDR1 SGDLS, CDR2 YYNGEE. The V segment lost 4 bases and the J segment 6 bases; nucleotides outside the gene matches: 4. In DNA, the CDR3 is TGTGCCAGCAGCCCTACTAGCGGGCAGACCCAGTACTTC. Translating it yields CASSPTSGQTQYF.

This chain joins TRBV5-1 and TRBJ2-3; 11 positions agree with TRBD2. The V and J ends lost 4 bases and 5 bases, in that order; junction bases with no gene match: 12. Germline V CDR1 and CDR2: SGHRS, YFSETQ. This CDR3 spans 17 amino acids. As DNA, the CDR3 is TGCGCCAGCAGCGTACTACGGACTAGCGGGTTGGGAGATACGCAGTATTTT. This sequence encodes CASSVLRTSGLGDTQYF.

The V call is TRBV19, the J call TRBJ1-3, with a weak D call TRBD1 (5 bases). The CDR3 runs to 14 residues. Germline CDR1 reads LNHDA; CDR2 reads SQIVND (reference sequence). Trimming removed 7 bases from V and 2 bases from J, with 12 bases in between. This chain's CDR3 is CASKSPGTGNTIYF. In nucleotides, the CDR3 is TGTGCCAGTAAGAGCCCAGGGACTGGAAACACCATATATTTT.

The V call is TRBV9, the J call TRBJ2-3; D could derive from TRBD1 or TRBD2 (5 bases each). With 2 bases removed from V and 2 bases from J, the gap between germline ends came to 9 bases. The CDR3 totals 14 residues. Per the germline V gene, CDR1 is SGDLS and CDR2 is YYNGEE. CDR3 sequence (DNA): TGTGCCAGCAGCGTCCGGGACCTCACAGATACGCAGTATTTT. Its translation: CASSVRDLTDTQYF.

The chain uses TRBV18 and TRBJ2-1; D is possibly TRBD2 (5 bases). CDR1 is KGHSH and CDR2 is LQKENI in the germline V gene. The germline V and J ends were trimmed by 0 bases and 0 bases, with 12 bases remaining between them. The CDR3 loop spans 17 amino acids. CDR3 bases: TGTGCCAGCTCACCACCCAACCGGGGAAGCTCCTACAATGAGCAGTTCTTC. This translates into CASSPPNRGSSYNEQFF.

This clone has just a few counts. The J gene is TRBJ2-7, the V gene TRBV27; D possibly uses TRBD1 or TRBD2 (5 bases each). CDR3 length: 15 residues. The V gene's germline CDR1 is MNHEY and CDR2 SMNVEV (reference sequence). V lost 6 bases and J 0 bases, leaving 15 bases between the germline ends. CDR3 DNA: TGTGCCAGCAGCCTCCGCCCGGGACCCTCCTACGAGCAGTACTTC. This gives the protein CASSLRPGPSYEQYF.